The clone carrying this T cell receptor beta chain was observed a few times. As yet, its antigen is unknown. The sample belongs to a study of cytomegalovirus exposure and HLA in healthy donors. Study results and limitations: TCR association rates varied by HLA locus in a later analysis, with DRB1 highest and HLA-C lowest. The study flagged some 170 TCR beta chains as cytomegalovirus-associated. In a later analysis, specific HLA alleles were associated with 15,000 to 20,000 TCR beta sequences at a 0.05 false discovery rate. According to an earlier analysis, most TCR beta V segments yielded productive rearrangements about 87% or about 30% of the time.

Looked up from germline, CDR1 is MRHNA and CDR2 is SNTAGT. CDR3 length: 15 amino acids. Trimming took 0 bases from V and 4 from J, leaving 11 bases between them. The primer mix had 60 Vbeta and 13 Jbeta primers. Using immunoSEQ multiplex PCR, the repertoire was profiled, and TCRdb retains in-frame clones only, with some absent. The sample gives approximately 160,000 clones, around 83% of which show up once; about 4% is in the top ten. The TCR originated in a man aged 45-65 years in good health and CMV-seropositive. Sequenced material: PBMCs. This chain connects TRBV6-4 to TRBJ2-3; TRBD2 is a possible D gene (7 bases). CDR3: CASSDSKGGADTQYF. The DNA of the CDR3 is TGTGCCAGCAGTGACTCGAAGGGGGGGGCAGATACGCAGTATTTT.